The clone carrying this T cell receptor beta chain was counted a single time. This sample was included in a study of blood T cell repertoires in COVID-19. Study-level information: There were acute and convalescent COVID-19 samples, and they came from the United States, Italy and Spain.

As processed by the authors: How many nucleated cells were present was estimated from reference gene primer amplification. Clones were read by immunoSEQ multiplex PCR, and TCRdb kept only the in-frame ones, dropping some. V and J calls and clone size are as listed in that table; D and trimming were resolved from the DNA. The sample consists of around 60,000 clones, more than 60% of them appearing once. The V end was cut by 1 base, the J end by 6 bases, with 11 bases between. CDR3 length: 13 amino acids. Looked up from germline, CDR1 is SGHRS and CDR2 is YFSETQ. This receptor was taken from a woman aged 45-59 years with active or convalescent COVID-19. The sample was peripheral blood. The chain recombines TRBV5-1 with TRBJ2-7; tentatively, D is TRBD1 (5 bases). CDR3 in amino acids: CASSLNGAGEQYF. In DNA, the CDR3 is TGCGCCAGCAGCTTGAATGGGGCTGGCGAGCAGTACTTC.